These T cell receptor beta chains were read from a single sample in a study of cytomegalovirus exposure and HLA in healthy donors. The protocol was immunoSEQ multiplex PCR, while the TCRdb copy is restricted to in-frame clones and leaves out a portion. Recorded here are 150,000 to 200,000 clones; the top ten clones represent 1.3%. Sequencing was done on a sample of PBMCs. Receptors originate from a woman in her sixties or seventies in good health and CMV-seronegative. CDR3s include the opening cysteine and the closing phenylalanine or tryptophan. Each record gives: V gene, D gene, J gene, CDR3 DNA, CDR3 protein. The D gene is left open where the match is weak.

>TRBV5-1|.|TRBJ2-3
TGCGCCAGCAGCTTGGATCCCCCGCCCCACTCAGATACGCAGTATTTT
CASSLDPPPHSDTQYF
>TRBV19|.|TRBJ1-5
TGTGCCAGTAGTATCCGCGGGGGTATCAGCAATCAGCCCCAGCATTTT
CASSIRGGISNQPQHF
>TRBV5-4|.|TRBJ2-7
TGTGCCAGCAGCTTACCAGGGCTTCACGAGCAGTACTTC
CASSLPGLHEQYF
>TRBV2|TRBD1|TRBJ1-2
TGTGCCAGCAGGAGGGGACAGGGCTTGTCTGGCTACACCTTC
CASRRGQGLSGYTF
>TRBV6-5|.|TRBJ2-1
TGTGCCAGCAGGTCTCTATTGCAGGGATACAATGAGCAGTTCTTC
CASRSLLQGYNEQFF
>TRBV4-1|.|TRBJ2-7
TGCGCCAGCAGCCAAGTAGAGGGGGGGGACGAGCAGTACTTC
CASSQVEGGDEQYF
>TRBV6-6|TRBD1|TRBJ1-4
TGTGCCAGCAGTTACGGGGACAGGGGTGTAGCAAAACTGTTTTTT
CASSYGDRGVAKLFF
>TRBV7-9|.|TRBJ1-5
TGTGCCAGCAGCTTAACAGGGATTAATCAGCCCCAGCATTTT
CASSLTGINQPQHF
>TRBV5-1|.|TRBJ2-3
TGCGCCAGCAGCTTGTCTCCGGGGGGCACAGATACGCAGTATTTT
CASSLSPGGTDTQYF
>TRBV7-2|.|TRBJ2-1
TGTGCCAGCAGCTTCGGAGTCACCAATGAGCAGTTCTTC
CASSFGVTNEQFF
>TRBV2|.|TRBJ1-2
TGTGCCAGCAGTCCCCGAGGGCTCTACCGTAAAGACGGCTACACCTTC
CASSPRGLYRKDGYTF
>TRBV5-8|TRBD1|TRBJ2-1
TGTGCCAGCAGCAAGAATTTAGGACAGGGGTACAATGAGCAGTTCTTC
CASSKNLGQGYNEQFF
>TRBV5-1|.|TRBJ2-5
TGCGCCAGCAGCCCCGCACCGGGGGAGACCCAGTACTTC
CASSPAPGETQYF
>TRBV4-2|.|TRBJ2-7
TGTGCCAGCAGCCAAGGGTCCAGGGACGAGCAGTACTTC
CASSQGSRDEQYF
>TRBV10-2|.|TRBJ2-7
TGCGCCAGCAGTGAGAGGGCAGGGCAAGGCGAGCAGTACTTC
CASSERAGQGEQYF
>TRBV28|TRBD2|TRBJ2-7
TGTGCCAGCAGTATCAGCCTAGCGGAAATACCCTACGAGCAGTACTTC
CASSISLAEIPYEQYF
>TRBV30|TRBD2|TRBJ2-3
TGTGCCTGGACAACTAGCGGGATGGTAGATACGCAGTATTTT
CAWTTSGMVDTQYF
>TRBV7-2|TRBD1|TRBJ2-7
TGTGCCAGCAGCTTTTCCCCGGGACAGGTCTACGAGCAGTACTTC
CASSFSPGQVYEQYF
>TRBV19|.|TRBJ2-7
TGTGCCAGTAGTCCCCAAGACAGGCCCTCCTACGAGCAGTACTTC
CASSPQDRPSYEQYF
>TRBV30|.|TRBJ2-7
TGTGCCGGGGGGACCTACGAGCAGTACTTC
CAGGTYEQYF
>TRBV5-1|.|TRBJ2-5
TGCGCCAGCAGCTTGGTGGGAGACCTACAAGAGACCCAGTACTTC
CASSLVGDLQETQYF
>TRBV7-8|TRBD1|TRBJ1-1
TGTGCCAGCAGCCCCCGGGACAGGGGACGCTCCATGGACACTGAAGCTTTCTTT
CASSPRDRGRSMDTEAFF
>TRBV5-6|TRBD1|TRBJ1-5
TGTGCCAGCAGCATTGAGGGGGCTCAGCCCCAGCATTTT
CASSIEGAQPQHF
>TRBV5-5|.|TRBJ1-1
TGTGCCAGCAGCTCAACAGGGAGAAGCACTGAAGCTTTCTTT
CASSSTGRSTEAFF
>TRBV28|.|TRBJ2-7
TGTGCCAGCAGTTTCACTATCTACGAGCAGTACTTC
CASSFTIYEQYF
>TRBV11-3|.|TRBJ2-1
TGTGCCAGCGGGGCCGGCCTAGGGTCCTACAATGAGCAGTTCTTC
CASGAGLGSYNEQFF